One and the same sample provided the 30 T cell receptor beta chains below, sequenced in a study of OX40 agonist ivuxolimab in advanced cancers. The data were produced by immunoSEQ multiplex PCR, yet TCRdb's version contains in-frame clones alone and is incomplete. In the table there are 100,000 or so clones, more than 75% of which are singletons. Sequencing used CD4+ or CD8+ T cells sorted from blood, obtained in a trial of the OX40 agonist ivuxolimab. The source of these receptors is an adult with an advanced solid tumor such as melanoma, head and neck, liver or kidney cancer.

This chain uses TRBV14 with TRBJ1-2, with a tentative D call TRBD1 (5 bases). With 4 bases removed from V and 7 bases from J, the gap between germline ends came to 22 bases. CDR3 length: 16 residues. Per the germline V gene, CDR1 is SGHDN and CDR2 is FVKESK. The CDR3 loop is CASSLLQGSLGSGYTF. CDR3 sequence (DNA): TGTGCCAGCAGCCTTCTCCAGGGAAGTCTAGGCTCTGGCTACACCTTC.

CDR3 region: CASSFTSGMGETQYF. DNA of the CDR3: TGTGCCAGCAGCTTTACTAGCGGGATGGGGGAGACCCAGTACTTC. The chain has TRBV7-2 and TRBJ2-5, with TRBD2 matching 10 bases. Trimming cost V 3 bases and J 5 bases; bases outside gene matches: 6. The CDR3 runs to 15 residues. From germline, CDR1 is SGHTA and CDR2 FQGNSA.

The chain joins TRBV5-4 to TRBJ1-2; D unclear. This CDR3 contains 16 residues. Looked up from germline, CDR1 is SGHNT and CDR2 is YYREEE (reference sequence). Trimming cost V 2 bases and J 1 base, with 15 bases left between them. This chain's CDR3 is CASSFGIQPLNYGYTF. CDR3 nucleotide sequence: TGTGCCAGCAGCTTTGGTATCCAGCCTCTTAACTATGGCTACACCTTC.

The CDR3 nucleotides read TGTGCCAGCATGATAGCGGGAAATTCCGGCGAGCAGTACTTC. Translation: CASMIAGNSGEQYF. The chain couples TRBV6-1 to TRBJ2-7; 8 bases map to TRBD2. The germline V gene encodes CDR1 MNHNS and CDR2 SASEGT. The V segment lost 7 bases and the J segment 6 bases; nucleotides outside the gene matches: 11. This CDR3 is built from 14 residues.

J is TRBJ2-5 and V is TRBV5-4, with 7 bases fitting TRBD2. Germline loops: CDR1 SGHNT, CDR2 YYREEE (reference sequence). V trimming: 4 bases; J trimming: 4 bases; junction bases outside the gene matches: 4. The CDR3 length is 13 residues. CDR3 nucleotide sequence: TGTGCCAGCAGCCAATGGGGGGGAGAGACCCAGTACTTC. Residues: CASSQWGGETQYF.

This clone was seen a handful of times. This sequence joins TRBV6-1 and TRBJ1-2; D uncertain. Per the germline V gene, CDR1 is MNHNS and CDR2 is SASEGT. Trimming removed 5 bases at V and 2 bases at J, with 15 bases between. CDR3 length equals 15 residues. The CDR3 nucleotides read TGTGCCAGCAGTTCCCTATTAGGTGCGAACTATGGCTACACCTTC. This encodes CASSSLLGANYGYTF.

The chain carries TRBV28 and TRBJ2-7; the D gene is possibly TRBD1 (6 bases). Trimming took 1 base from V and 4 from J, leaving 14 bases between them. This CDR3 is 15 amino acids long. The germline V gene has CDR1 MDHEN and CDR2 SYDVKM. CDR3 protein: CASSLLNRDAYEQYF. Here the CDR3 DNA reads TGTGCCAGCAGTTTATTAAACAGGGACGCGTACGAGCAGTACTTC.

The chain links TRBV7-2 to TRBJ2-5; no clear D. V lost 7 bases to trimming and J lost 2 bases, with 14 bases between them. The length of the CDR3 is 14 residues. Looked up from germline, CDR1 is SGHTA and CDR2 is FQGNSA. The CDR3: CASTSRVIQETQYF. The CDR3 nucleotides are TGTGCCAGCACCTCCCGGGTGATACAAGAGACCCAGTACTTC. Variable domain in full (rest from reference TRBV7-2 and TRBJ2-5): GAGVSQSPSNKVTEKGKDVELRCDPISGHTALYWYRQSLGQGLEFLIYFQGNSAPDKSGLPSDRFSAERTGGSVSTLTIQRTQQEDSAVYLCASTSRVIQETQYFGPGTRLLVL.

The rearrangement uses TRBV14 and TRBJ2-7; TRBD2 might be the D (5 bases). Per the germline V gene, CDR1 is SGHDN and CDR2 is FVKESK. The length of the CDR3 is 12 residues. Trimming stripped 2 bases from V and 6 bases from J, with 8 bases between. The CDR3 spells CASSQSGFEQYF. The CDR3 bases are TGTGCCAGCAGCCAATCGGGGTTCGAGCAGTACTTC.

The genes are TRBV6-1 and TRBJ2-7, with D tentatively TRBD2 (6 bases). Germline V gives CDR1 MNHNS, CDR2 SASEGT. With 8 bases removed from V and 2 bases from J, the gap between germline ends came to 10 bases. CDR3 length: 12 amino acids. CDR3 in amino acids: CASRGSPYEQYF. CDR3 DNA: TGTGCCAGCCGGGGGAGCCCCTACGAGCAGTACTTC.

The CDR3 protein is CASSPSEGFYGYTF. The CDR3 coding sequence is TGTGCCAGCAGTCCGAGTGAGGGATTTTATGGCTACACCTTC. V gene TRBV2 combines with J gene TRBJ1-2; D ambiguous. This CDR3 contains 14 residues. The germline V gene encodes CDR1 SNHLY and CDR2 FYNNEI. V was shortened by 5 bases and J by 5 bases, with 15 bases between the two germline ends.

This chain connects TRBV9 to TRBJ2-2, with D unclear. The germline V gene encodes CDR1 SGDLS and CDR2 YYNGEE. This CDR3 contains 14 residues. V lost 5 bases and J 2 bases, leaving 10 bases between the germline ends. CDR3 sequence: CASRSGVNTGELFF. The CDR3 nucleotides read TGTGCCAGCAGATCCGGAGTAAACACCGGGGAGCTGTTTTTT.

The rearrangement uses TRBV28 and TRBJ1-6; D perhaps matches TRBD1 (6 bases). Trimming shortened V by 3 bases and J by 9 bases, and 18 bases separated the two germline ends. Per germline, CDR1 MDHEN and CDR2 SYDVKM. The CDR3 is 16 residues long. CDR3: CASSFGVGQGSSPLHF. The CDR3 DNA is TGTGCCAGCAGTTTTGGGGTCGGCCAGGGGAGTTCACCCCTCCACTTT.

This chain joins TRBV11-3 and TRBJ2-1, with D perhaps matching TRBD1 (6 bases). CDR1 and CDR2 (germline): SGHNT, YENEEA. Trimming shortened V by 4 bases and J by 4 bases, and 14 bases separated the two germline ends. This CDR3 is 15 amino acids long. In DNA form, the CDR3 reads TGTGCCAGCAGCTACCCCGGGACACCGTACAATGAGCAGTTCTTC. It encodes CASSYPGTPYNEQFF.

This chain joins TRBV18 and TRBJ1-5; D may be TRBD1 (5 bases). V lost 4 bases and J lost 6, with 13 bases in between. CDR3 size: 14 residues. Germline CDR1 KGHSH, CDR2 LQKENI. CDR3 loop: CASSLSSGIQPQHF. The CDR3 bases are TGTGCCAGCTCACTATCCTCAGGGATTCAGCCCCAGCATTTT.

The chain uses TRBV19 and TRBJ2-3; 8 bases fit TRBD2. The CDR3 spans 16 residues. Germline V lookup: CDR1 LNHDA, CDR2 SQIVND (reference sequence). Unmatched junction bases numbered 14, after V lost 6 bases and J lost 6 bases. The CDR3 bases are TGTGCCAGTAGCCACCTACTAGCGGAGAAGGGGGATACGCAGTATTTT. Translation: CASSHLLAEKGDTQYF.

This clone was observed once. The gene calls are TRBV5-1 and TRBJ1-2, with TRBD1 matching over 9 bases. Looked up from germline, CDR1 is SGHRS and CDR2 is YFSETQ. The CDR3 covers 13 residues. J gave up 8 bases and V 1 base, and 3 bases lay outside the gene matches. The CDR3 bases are TGCGCCAGCAGCTTGACAGGGGGCCAAGGCTACACCTTC. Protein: CASSLTGGQGYTF.

CDR3 sequence (DNA): TGTGCCAGCAGCTTAGATAGCCAGGGGTACTATGGCTACACCTTC. It codes for CASSLDSQGYYGYTF. V usage is TRBV11-3 and J usage is TRBJ1-2, with D possibly matching TRBD1 (6 bases). Germline V gene lookup returns CDR1 SGHNT and CDR2 YENEEA. The CDR3 is made up of 15 amino acids. V was trimmed by 0 bases and J by 3 bases, leaving 11 bases between them.

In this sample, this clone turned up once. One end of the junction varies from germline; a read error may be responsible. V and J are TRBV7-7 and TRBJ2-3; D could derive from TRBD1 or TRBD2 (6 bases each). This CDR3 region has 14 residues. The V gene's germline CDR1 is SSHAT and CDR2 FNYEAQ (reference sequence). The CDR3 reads CASSLEGGADTQYF. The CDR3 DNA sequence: TGTGCTAGCAGCTTAGAGGGGGGTGCAGATACGCAGTATTTT.

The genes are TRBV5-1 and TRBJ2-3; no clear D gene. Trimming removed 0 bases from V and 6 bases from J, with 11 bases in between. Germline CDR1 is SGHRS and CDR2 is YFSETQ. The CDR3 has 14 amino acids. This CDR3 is CASSLDSRSDTQYF. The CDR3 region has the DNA TGCGCCAGCAGCTTGGATTCTCGCAGCGATACGCAGTATTTT.

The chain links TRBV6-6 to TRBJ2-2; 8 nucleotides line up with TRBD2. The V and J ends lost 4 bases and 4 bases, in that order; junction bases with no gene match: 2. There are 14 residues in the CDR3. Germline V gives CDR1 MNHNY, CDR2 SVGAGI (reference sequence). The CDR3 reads CASSWAGGTGELFF. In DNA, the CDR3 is TGTGCCAGCAGTTGGGCGGGGGGCACCGGGGAGCTGTTTTTT.

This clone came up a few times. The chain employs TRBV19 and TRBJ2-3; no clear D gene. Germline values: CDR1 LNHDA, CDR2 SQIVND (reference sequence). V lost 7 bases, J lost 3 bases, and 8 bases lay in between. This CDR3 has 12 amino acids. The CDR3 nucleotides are TGTGCCAGTATAGACACGACAGATACGCAGTATTTT. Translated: CASIDTTDTQYF.

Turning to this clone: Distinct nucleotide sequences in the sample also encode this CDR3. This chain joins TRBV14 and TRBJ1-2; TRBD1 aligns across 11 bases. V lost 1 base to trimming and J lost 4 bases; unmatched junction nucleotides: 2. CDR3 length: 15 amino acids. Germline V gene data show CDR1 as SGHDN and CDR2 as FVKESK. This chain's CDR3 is CASSQGTGGLYGYTF. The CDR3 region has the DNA TGTGCCAGCAGCCAAGGGACAGGGGGCCTCTATGGCTACACCTTC. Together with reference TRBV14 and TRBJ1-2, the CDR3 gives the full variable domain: EAGVTQFPSHSVIEKGQTVTLRCDPISGHDNLYWYRRVMGKEIKFLLHFVKESKQDESGMPNNRFLAERTGGTYSTLKVQPAELEDSGVYFCASSQGTGGLYGYTFGSGTRLTVV.

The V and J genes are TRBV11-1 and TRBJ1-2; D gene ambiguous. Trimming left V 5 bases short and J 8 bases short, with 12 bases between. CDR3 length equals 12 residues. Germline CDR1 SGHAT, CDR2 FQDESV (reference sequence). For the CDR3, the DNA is TGTGCCAGCAGCCCGAGTACGATCGGCTACACCTTC. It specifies CASSPSTIGYTF.

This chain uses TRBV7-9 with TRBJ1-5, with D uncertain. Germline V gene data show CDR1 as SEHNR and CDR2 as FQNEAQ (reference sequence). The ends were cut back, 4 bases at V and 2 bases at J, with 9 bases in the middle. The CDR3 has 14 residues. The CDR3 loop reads CASSSGVGNQPQHF. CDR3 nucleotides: TGTGCCAGCAGCTCCGGGGTAGGCAATCAGCCCCAGCATTTT.

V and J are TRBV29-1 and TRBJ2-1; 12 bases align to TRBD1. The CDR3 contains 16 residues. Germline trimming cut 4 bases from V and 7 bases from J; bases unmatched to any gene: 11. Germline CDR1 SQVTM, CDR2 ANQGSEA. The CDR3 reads CSVVLRGTGGLNEQFF. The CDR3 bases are TGCAGCGTTGTTCTTAGGGGGACAGGGGGCCTTAATGAGCAGTTCTTC.

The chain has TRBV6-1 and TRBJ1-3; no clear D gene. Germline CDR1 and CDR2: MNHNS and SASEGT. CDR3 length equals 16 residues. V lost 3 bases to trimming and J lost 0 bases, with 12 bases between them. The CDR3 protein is CASSDAGRVSGNTIYF. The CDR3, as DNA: TGTGCCAGCAGTGATGCGGGAAGAGTCTCTGGAAACACCATATATTTT.

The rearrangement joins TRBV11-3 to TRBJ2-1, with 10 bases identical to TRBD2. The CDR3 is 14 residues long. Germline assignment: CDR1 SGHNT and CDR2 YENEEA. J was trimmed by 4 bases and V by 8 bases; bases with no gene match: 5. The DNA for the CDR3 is TGTGCCAGCTCAGCGGGAGGGATGTACAATGAGCAGTTCTTC. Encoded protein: CASSAGGMYNEQFF.

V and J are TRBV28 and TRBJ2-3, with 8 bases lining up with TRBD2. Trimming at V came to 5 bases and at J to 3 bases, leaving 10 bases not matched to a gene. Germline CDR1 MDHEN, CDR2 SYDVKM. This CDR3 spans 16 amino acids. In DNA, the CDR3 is TGTGCCAGCAGTGCCCCCTTGGCGGGAGGAACAGATACGCAGTATTTT. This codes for CASSAPLAGGTDTQYF. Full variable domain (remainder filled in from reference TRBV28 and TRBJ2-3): DVKVTQSSRYLVKRTGEKVFLECVQDMDHENMFWYRQDPGLGLRLIYFSYDVKMKEKGDIPEGYSVSREKKERFSLILESASTNQTSMYLCASSAPLAGGTDTQYFGPGTRLTVL.

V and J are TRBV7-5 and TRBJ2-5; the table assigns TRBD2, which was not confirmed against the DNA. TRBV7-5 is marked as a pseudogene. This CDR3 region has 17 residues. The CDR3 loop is CARRPERDGGYQETQYF. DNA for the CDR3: TGTGCCAGAAGGCCCGAACGCGACGGGGGGTACCAAGAGACCCAGTACTTC.